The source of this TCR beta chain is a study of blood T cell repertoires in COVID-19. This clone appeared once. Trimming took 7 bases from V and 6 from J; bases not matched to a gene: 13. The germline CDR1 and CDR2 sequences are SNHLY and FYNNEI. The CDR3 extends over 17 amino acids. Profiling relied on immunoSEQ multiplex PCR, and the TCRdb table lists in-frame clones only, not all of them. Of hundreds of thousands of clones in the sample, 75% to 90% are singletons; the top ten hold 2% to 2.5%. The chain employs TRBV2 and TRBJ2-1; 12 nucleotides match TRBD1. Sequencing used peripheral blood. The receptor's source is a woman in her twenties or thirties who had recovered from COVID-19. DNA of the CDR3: TGTGCCAGCATGACCGGGACAGGGGGCGGACTTGGCAATGAGCAGTTCTTC. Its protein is CASMTGTGGGLGNEQFF. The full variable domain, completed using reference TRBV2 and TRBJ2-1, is EPEVTQTPSHQVTQMGQEVILRCVPISNHLYFYWYRQILGQKVEFLVSFYNNEISEKSEIFDDQFSVERPDGSNFTLKIRSTKLEDSAMYFCASMTGTGGGLGNEQFFGPGTRLTVL.